This TCR beta chain was obtained from a study of T-cell reconstitution after alpha-beta-depleted transplantation in children. Study conclusions and caveats: Some patients' high day-60 TCRbeta diversity was traced to surviving recipient T cells and thymic progenitors. It was newly produced T cells that mostly accounted for T-cell counts and diversity one year after transplant.

The CDR3 loop spans 19 amino acids. The germline V gene encodes CDR1 MGHRA and CDR2 YSYEKL. The V segment lost 4 bases and the J segment 0 bases; nucleotides outside the gene matches: 14. This clonotype was counted a single time. No antigen is known for it. A library of TCRbeta sequences, prepared with unique molecular identifiers, was generated. TCRdb recomputed calls from the PCR reads with MiXCR, one row per CDR3 protein. The sample contains fewer than 750,000 distinct CDR3 sequences, about a quarter of which appear only once. This receptor was obtained from a boy in the first two years of life with Wiskott-Aldrich syndrome, due to receive a stem cell transplant. The chain carries TRBV4-1 and TRBJ1-1; 10 bases match TRBD1. The sequencing used PBMCs, collected before TCRalphabeta/CD19-depleted stem cell transplant. CDR3 sequence: CASSPQRGTGDFLNTEAFF. Here the CDR3 DNA reads TGCGCCAGCAGCCCCCAACGGGGGACAGGGGATTTTCTGAACACTGAAGCTTTCTTT.